The present TCR beta chain was sequenced within a study of cytomegalovirus exposure and HLA in healthy donors. General study points: A missense variant in DCLRE1C was later tied to TCR beta V- and J-gene trimming. Within the data, a cluster of highly shared sequence variants was likely a sequencing artifact. The study recorded 150 to 200 TCR beta chains that were cytomegalovirus-associated.

Germline V gives CDR1 SEHNR, CDR2 FQNEAQ (reference sequence). There are 13 residues in the CDR3. Healthy bone marrow donors formed the donor group. For this clone: The target antigen is unknown. One junction end disagrees with the germline gene, perhaps due to a read error.

60 Vbeta and 13 Jbeta primers were used in PCR. The table came from immunoSEQ multiplex PCR; TCRdb's copy has only in-frame clones and leaves some out. The sample yields 100,000 to 150,000 clones, 70% to 85% seen once. The sequenced material came from PBMCs. The origin of this receptor is a woman aged 55-69 years in good health and CMV-seropositive. The chain employs TRBV7-9 and TRBJ1-6, with D uncertain. The CDR3 here is CSSSSVYNSPLHF. The CDR3 coding sequence is TGTTCCAGCAGCTCCGTATATAATTCACCCCTCCACTTT.